The T cell receptor (beta chain) under discussion was sequenced for a study of T cell changes during pregnancy in multiple sclerosis. Libraries were prepared by immunoSEQ multiplex PCR; TCRdb keeps only in-frame clonotypes and omits some of them. Of about 98,000 clones in the sample, 92% were seen once. The CDR3 is 17 amino acids. Per germline, CDR1 SGHTA and CDR2 FQGTGA. The V gene lost 0 bases and the J gene lost 1 base, with 13 bases spanning the gap. The chain couples TRBV7-3 to TRBJ2-1, with D possibly TRBD2 on 6 matching bases. This material consisted of peripheral blood, taken after pregnancy. This receptor was identified in a female donor in good health, enrolled as a control in a pregnancy study. CDR3 loop: CASSLTGRGGSYNEQFF. The CDR3 bases are TGTGCCAGCAGCTTAACGGGGCGGGGCGGGTCCTACAATGAGCAGTTCTTC.